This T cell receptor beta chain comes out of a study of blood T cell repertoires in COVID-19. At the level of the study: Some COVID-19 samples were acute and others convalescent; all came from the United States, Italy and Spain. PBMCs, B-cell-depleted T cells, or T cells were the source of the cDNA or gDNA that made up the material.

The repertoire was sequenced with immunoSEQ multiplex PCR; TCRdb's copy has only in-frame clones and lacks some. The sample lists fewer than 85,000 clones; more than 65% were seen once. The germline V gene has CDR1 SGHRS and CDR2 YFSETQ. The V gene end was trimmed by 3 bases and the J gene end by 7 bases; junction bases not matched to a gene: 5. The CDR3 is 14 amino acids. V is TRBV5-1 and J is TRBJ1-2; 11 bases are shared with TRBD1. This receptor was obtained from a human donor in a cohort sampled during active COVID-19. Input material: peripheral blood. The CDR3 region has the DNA TGCGCCAGCAGCTCCGGACAGGGGGCTTTTGGCTACACCTTC. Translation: CASSSGQGAFGYTF.